This passage covers 30 T cell receptor beta chains from one sample sequenced in a study of long-term antiretroviral therapy in people with HIV. A v3.0 immunoSEQ assay was performed at survey level. The repertoire was sequenced with immunoSEQ multiplex PCR; TCRdb's copy has only in-frame clones and lacks some. The table records 20,000 to 25,000 clones, 65% to 85% of them present only once. The sample in question was unsorted PBMCs, obtained 1.2 years after starting antiretroviral therapy. The receptor set was obtained from a woman aged 40 to 49 with HIV.

V is TRBV2 and J is TRBJ1-5; D gene ambiguous. Germline loops: CDR1 SNHLY, CDR2 FYNNEI. This CDR3 has 13 residues. Trimming pared 3 bases from V and 0 bases from J, leaving 3 bases between. As DNA, the CDR3 is TGTGCCAGCAGTGATTATAGCAATCAGCCCCAGCATTTT. Residues: CASSDYSNQPQHF.

The chain uses TRBV19 and TRBJ1-2, with D possibly TRBD1 on 6 matching bases. Deletions cut 4 bases from V and 7 bases from J, with 16 bases between. The CDR3 spans 14 residues. Germline V CDR1 and CDR2: LNHDA, SQIVND (reference sequence). Here the CDR3 reads CASSTSGTKGGYTF. CDR3 in DNA: TGTGCCAGTAGTACTTCCGGGACAAAGGGTGGCTACACCTTC.

This clone was recorded once. V usage is TRBV4-2 and J usage is TRBJ1-4; D perhaps matches TRBD1 (5 bases). Germline V lookup: CDR1 LGHNA, CDR2 YNFKEQ. The CDR3 is made up of 15 amino acids. Trimming removed 4 bases at V and 8 bases at J, with 17 bases between. DNA of the CDR3: TGTGCCAGCAGCCCTGAGACAGCCCCTTTCGAAAAACTGTTTTTT. This translates into CASSPETAPFEKLFF.

The chain employs TRBV7-9 and TRBJ2-7, with 13 positions matching TRBD2. Losses at the gene ends were 4 bases for V and 1 base for J; bases not matched to a gene: 4. The germline V gene has CDR1 SEHNR and CDR2 FQNEAQ (reference sequence). The CDR3 spans 16 residues. The CDR3: CASSWTSGRSSYEQYF. CDR3 in DNA: TGTGCCAGCAGCTGGACTAGCGGGAGATCGTCCTACGAGCAGTACTTC.

CDR3 DNA sequence: TGTGCCAGTAGTATTGGGGGCGAGAGCTCCTACGAGCAGTACTTC. It encodes CASSIGGESSYEQYF. The chain links TRBV19 to TRBJ2-7, with a tentative D call TRBD1 (6 bases). Germline CDR1 is LNHDA and CDR2 is SQIVND (reference sequence). V dropped 3 bases and J dropped 0 bases, with 12 bases sitting between them. The CDR3 has 15 residues.

This rearrangement joins TRBV19 to TRBJ1-1; 8 bases line up with TRBD1. The V gene end was trimmed by 6 bases and the J gene end by 2 bases; junction bases not matched to a gene: 5. Per the germline V gene, CDR1 is LNHDA and CDR2 is SQIVND (reference sequence). CDR3 size: 14 residues. This CDR3 reads CASSWTGPNTEAFF. The CDR3 coding sequence is TGTGCCAGTAGCTGGACAGGGCCCAACACTGAAGCTTTCTTT.

The V gene is TRBV11-2, the J gene TRBJ2-1, with 13 nucleotides matching TRBD2. After removal of 6 bases from V and 6 bases from J, the junction contained 11 bases not matched to a gene. Per germline, CDR1 SGHAT and CDR2 FQNNGV. This CDR3 has 17 residues. In DNA, the CDR3 is TGTGCCAGCAGTACCGGACTAGCGGGAGCAGTGGTCAATGAGCAGTTCTTC. It translates to CASSTGLAGAVVNEQFF.

The CDR3 is CASSEGGLAYEQYF. The CDR3 DNA follows: TGTGCCAGCAGTGAAGGGGGCCTGGCCTACGAGCAGTACTTC. V is TRBV6-1 and J is TRBJ2-7; TRBD1 might be the D (5 bases). Germline V gene lookup returns CDR1 MNHNS and CDR2 SASEGT. CDR3 size: 14 residues. Trimming removed 1 base from V and 2 bases from J, with 9 bases in between.

The V call is TRBV7-2, the J call TRBJ1-2, with TRBD1 identical over 7 bases. In germline, CDR1 is SGHTA, CDR2 FQGNSA. V was pared by 6 bases and J by 0 bases, with 10 bases of the junction left unmatched. There are 16 residues in the CDR3. The CDR3 spells CASSLGQLSANYGYTF. In DNA form, the CDR3 reads TGTGCCAGCAGTTTGGGACAGCTCAGCGCTAACTATGGCTACACCTTC.

This chain connects TRBV7-9 to TRBJ2-2; D gene unclear. CDR3 length: 12 amino acids. V lost 3 bases and J 6 bases, leaving 5 bases between the germline ends. CDR1 and CDR2 from the germline V gene are SEHNR and FQNEAQ (reference sequence). The CDR3: CASSFPSGELFF. DNA of the CDR3: TGTGCCAGCAGCTTCCCCTCCGGGGAGCTGTTTTTT.

This rearrangement joins TRBV5-1 to TRBJ1-1; possible D gene TRBD1, 5 bases. The germline gives CDR1 SGHRS, CDR2 YFSETQ. V was trimmed by 2 bases and J by 11 bases, leaving 16 bases between them. This CDR3 contains 13 residues. The CDR3 DNA sequence: TGCGCCAGCAGCTTTACGGGGGTTGAAGAGGCTTTCTTT. As protein: CASSFTGVEEAFF.

The J gene is TRBJ2-1, the V gene TRBV27; 10 bases map to TRBD2. The junction had 6 bases not matched to a gene; V was cut back by 10 bases and J by 0 bases. The CDR3 loop spans 15 amino acids. Per germline, CDR1 MNHEY and CDR2 SMNVEV (reference sequence). The CDR3 spells CATRTSGSSYNEQFF. As DNA, the CDR3 is TGTGCCACCCGGACTAGCGGTAGCTCCTACAATGAGCAGTTCTTC.

The chain couples TRBV6-1 to TRBJ1-1, with D hard to call. This CDR3 has 13 residues. V lost 10 bases and J 2 bases, leaving 14 bases between the germline ends. Germline CDR1 reads MNHNS; CDR2 reads SASEGT. The CDR3 reads CATRVAKNTEAFF. The CDR3 nucleotides read TGTGCCACACGGGTCGCCAAAAACACTGAAGCTTTCTTT.

The J gene is TRBJ2-7, the V gene TRBV4-3, with D unresolved. The CDR3 is made up of 15 amino acids. V lost 1 base and J 2 bases, leaving 12 bases between the germline ends. CDR1 is LGHNA, CDR2 YSLEER, per germline. CDR3 region: CASSQVRGSAYEQYF. The CDR3 bases are TGCGCCAGCAGCCAAGTACGTGGCAGCGCCTACGAGCAGTACTTC.

This clone was recorded a few times. The V gene is TRBV4-1, the J gene TRBJ1-2; no clear D. CDR3 length: 17 residues. The V end lost 2 bases, the J end lost 8 bases, and 24 bases lay between the germline ends. CDR1 is MGHRA and CDR2 is YSYEKL in the germline V gene. CDR3 sequence reads: CASSQFYEVLLDLGYTF. CDR3 sequence (DNA): TGCGCCAGCAGCCAATTTTATGAGGTCCTCTTAGATTTAGGCTACACCTTC.

The chain employs TRBV7-2 and TRBJ2-7; no clear D gene. The germline V gene has CDR1 SGHTA and CDR2 FQGNSA. CDR3 length: 15 amino acids. Between the trimmed V and J ends, which lost 5 bases and 1 base, there was a span of 15 bases. The CDR3 bases are TGTGCCAGCAGCCCGTTAGCCGCTGGATCCTACGAGCAGTACTTC. Its protein is CASSPLAAGSYEQYF.

The V call is TRBV2, the J call TRBJ2-7; D is possibly TRBD1 or TRBD2 (5 bases each). CDR3 length equals 13 residues. V lost 5 bases, J lost 6 bases, and 14 bases lay in between. Germline assignment: CDR1 SNHLY and CDR2 FYNNEI. The CDR3 spells CASSPGTFIEQYF. For the CDR3, the DNA is TGTGCCAGCAGTCCCGGGACGTTCATCGAGCAGTACTTC.

V gene TRBV14 combines with J gene TRBJ1-1; D perhaps matches TRBD1 (5 bases). Germline-derived CDR1 and CDR2 are SGHDN and FVKESK. V was clipped by 5 bases and J by 5 bases, with 12 bases between them. The CDR3 extends over 13 amino acids. The CDR3 sequence: CASSWGGGTEAFF. CDR3 in DNA: TGTGCCAGCAGCTGGGGCGGGGGGACTGAAGCTTTCTTT.

The chain couples TRBV5-5 to TRBJ2-2; D is uncertain. Trimming shortened V by 6 bases and J by 1 base, and 10 bases separated the two germline ends. Germline values: CDR1 SGHKS, CDR2 YYEKEE (reference sequence). The CDR3 has 14 residues. The CDR3 here is CASTPDGNTGELFF. DNA of the CDR3: TGTGCCAGCACCCCGGACGGGAACACCGGGGAGCTGTTTTTT.

This chain uses TRBV10-2 with TRBJ2-7; D call uncertain. The V gene lost 3 bases and the J gene lost 3 bases, with 9 bases spanning the gap. Germline-derived CDR1 and CDR2 are WSHSY and SAAADI. This CDR3 is built from 13 residues. This chain's CDR3 is CASSDSLIYEQYF. CDR3 nucleotides: TGCGCCAGCAGTGACTCGCTTATCTACGAGCAGTACTTC.

The chain recombines TRBV5-1 with TRBJ1-2, with D possibly matching TRBD1 (5 bases). V shed 3 bases and J shed 2 bases, with 26 bases lying between them. Germline assignment: CDR1 SGHRS and CDR2 YFSETQ. The CDR3 spans 19 residues. DNA for the CDR3: TGCGCCAGCAGCTCAAAGACAGAACGTAACGCAGCTTCCAACTATGGCTACACCTTC. Amino acids: CASSSKTERNAASNYGYTF.

The CDR3 DNA is TGTGCCAGCAGGTTTCCGGTAAACCCTGATGAAGCTTTCTTT. Its translation is CASRFPVNPDEAFF. This chain joins TRBV9 and TRBJ1-1; D ambiguous. This CDR3 is 14 amino acids long. Germline CDR1 is SGDLS and CDR2 is YYNGEE. Trimming took 5 bases from V and 7 from J, leaving 18 bases between them.

The rearrangement joins TRBV18 to TRBJ2-7; no reliable D call. The CDR3 contains 14 residues. The V and J ends lost 3 bases and 1 base respectively, with 10 bases between them. Germline V gene data show CDR1 as KGHSH and CDR2 as LQKENI. CDR3 bases: TGTGCCAGCTCACCTCAGGAAGGTTCCTACGAGCAGTACTTC. Protein: CASSPQEGSYEQYF.

The V and J genes are TRBV11-2 and TRBJ2-1; D not resolved. CDR1 SGHAT and CDR2 FQNNGV come from the germline V gene. This CDR3 has 16 amino acids. Between the trimmed V and J ends, which lost 5 bases and 0 bases, there was a span of 14 bases. CDR3 sequence reads: CASSDGDNLSYNEQFF. CDR3 in DNA: TGTGCCAGCAGCGACGGCGACAATCTCTCCTACAATGAGCAGTTCTTC.

This rearrangement joins TRBV14 to TRBJ1-1; D is unresolved. V lost 2 bases and J 1 base, leaving 5 bases between the germline ends. Germline loops: CDR1 SGHDN, CDR2 FVKESK. There are 13 residues in the CDR3. The CDR3: CASSQHRNTEAFF. The CDR3 region has the DNA TGTGCCAGCAGCCAACATAGGAACACTGAAGCTTTCTTT.

The chain joins TRBV5-8 to TRBJ1-4; TRBD1 is a possible D gene (6 bases). V lost 5 bases, J lost 7 bases, and 9 bases lay in between. The CDR3 runs to 12 residues. Germline CDR1 SGHTS, CDR2 YDEGEE. The CDR3 protein is CASRGAFEKLFF. The CDR3 DNA follows: TGTGCCAGCAGGGGGGCGTTTGAAAAACTGTTTTTT.

The rearrangement links TRBV4-1 to TRBJ2-1, with D possibly being TRBD2 (5 bases). Trimming took 6 bases from V and 4 from J, leaving 13 bases between them. Germline loops: CDR1 MGHRA, CDR2 YSYEKL. The CDR3 has 14 residues. The CDR3, as DNA: TGCGCCAGCAGTTACGAGCGGATGTACAATGAGCAGTTCTTC. It yields the protein CASSYERMYNEQFF.

The chain has TRBV6-5 and TRBJ2-7; either TRBD1 or TRBD2 may supply D (5 bases each). CDR3 length equals 14 residues. The germline V gene has CDR1 MNHEY and CDR2 SVGAGI. The ends were cut back, 0 bases at V and 12 bases at J, with 18 bases in the middle. In nucleotides, the CDR3 is TGTGCCAGCAGTTACTCGTGGGGGAGCTTTGAGGTGTACTTC. It specifies CASSYSWGSFEVYF.

A single count supports this clone. The J gene is TRBJ2-1, the V gene TRBV28; TRBD2 matches 10 bases. CDR3 size: 14 residues. V was pared by 5 bases and J by 6 bases, with 4 bases of the junction left unmatched. The germline CDR1 and CDR2 sequences are MDHEN and SYDVKM. The CDR3 sequence: CASSKLAGPNEQFF. The CDR3 nucleotides are TGTGCCAGCAGTAAACTAGCGGGGCCCAATGAGCAGTTCTTC.

The V gene is TRBV6-6, the J gene TRBJ1-4, with a weak D call TRBD1 (5 bases). Trimming stripped 7 bases from V and 4 bases from J, with 13 bases between. The CDR3 consists of 14 residues. CDR1 is MNHNY, CDR2 SVGAGI, per germline (reference sequence). The DNA for the CDR3 is TGTGCCAGCACGGGGGGACCGAGTAATGAAAAACTGTTTTTT. Translated: CASTGGPSNEKLFF.